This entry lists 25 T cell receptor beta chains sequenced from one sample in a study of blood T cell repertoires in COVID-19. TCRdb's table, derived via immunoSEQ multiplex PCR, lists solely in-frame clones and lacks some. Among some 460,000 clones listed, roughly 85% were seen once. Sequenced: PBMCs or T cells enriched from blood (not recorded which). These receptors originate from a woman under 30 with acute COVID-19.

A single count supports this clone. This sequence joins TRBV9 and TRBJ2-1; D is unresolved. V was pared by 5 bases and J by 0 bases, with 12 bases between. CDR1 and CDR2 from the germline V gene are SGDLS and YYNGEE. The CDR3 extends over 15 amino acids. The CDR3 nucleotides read TGTGCCAGCAGACCCGGTTTTAGCTCCTACAATGAGCAGTTCTTC. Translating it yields CASRPGFSSYNEQFF.

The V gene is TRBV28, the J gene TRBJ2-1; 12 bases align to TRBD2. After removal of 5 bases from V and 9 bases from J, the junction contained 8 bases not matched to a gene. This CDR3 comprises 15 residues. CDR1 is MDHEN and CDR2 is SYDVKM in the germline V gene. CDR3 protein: CASSPRLAGVTEQFF. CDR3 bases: TGTGCCAGCAGTCCCCGACTAGCGGGAGTAACTGAGCAGTTCTTC.

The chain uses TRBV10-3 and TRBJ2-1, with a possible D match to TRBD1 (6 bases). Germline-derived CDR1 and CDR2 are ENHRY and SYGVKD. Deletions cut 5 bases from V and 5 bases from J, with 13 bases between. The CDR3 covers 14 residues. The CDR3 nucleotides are TGTGCCATCAGTAACGGACAGCCCGACAATGAGCAGTTCTTC. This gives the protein CAISNGQPDNEQFF.

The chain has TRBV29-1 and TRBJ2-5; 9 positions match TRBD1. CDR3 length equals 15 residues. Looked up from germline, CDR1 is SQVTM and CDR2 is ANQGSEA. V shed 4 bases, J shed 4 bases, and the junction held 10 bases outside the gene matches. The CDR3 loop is CSVVYGTGRRETQYF. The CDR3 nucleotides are TGCAGCGTTGTCTACGGGACAGGGAGGCGAGAGACCCAGTACTTC.

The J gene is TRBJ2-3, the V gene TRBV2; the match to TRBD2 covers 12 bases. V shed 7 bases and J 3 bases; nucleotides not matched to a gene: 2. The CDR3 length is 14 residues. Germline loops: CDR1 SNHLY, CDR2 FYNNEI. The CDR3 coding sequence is TGTGCCAGCAACGGACTAGCGGGGACAGATACGCAGTATTTT. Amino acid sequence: CASNGLAGTDTQYF.

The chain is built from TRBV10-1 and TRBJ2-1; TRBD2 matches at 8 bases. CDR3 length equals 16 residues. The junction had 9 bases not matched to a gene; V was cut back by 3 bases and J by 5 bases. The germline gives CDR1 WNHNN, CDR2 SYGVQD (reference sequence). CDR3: CASSEYASGPNNEQFF. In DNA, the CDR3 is TGCGCCAGCAGTGAATACGCTAGCGGGCCCAACAATGAGCAGTTCTTC.

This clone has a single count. As DNA, the CDR3 is TGTGCCAGCAGCCTGACTTTAGCGGGGGGGCATGATACGCAGTATTTT. Residues: CASSLTLAGGHDTQYF. The chain employs TRBV5-4 and TRBJ2-3; TRBD2 aligns across 11 bases. CDR1 and CDR2 from the germline V gene are SGHNT and YYREEE (reference sequence). Unmatched junction bases numbered 10, after V lost 4 bases and J lost 6 bases. CDR3 length equals 16 residues. The full variable domain, completed using reference TRBV5-4 and TRBJ2-3, is ETGVTQSPTHLIKTRGQQVTLRCSSQSGHNTVSWYQQALGQGPQFIFQYYREEENGRGNFPPRFSGLQFPNYSSELNVNALELDDSALYLCASSLTLAGGHDTQYFGPGTRLTVL.

In nucleotides, the CDR3 is TGTGCCAGCAAGTCAACGGAGAGATCACCCCTCCACTTT. It yields the protein CASKSTERSPLHF. This chain links TRBV6-6 with TRBJ1-6; D gene ambiguous. With 7 bases removed from V and 10 bases from J, the gap between germline ends came to 14 bases. Germline V gene sequence: CDR1 MNHNY, CDR2 SVGAGI (reference sequence). This CDR3 is 13 amino acids long.

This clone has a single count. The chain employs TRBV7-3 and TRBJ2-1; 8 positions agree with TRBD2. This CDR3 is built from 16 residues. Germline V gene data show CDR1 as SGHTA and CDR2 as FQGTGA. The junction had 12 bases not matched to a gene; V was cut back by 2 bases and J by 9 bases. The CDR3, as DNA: TGTGCCAGCAGCTTAGGGGTAGCGGGGTTTCAGGTTGAGCAGTTCTTC. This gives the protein CASSLGVAGFQVEQFF.

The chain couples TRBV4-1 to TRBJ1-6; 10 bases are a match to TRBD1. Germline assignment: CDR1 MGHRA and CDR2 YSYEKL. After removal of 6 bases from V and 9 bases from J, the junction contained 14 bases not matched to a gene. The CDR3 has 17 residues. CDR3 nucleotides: TGCGCCAGCAGTTCTGGGGGGACAGGGGCCTTGGGTTCACCCCTCCACTTT. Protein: CASSSGGTGALGSPLHF.

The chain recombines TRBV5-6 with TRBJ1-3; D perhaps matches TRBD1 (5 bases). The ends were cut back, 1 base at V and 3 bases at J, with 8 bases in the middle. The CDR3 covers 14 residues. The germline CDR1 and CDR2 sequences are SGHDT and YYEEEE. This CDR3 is CASSLQGRGNTIYF. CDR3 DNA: TGTGCCAGCAGCTTGCAGGGTCGTGGAAACACCATATATTTT.

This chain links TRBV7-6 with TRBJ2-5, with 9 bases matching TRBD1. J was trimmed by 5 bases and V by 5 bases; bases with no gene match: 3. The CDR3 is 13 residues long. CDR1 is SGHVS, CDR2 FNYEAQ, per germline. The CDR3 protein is CASSTGQGETQYF. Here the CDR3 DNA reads TGTGCCAGCAGCACGGGACAGGGTGAGACCCAGTACTTC.

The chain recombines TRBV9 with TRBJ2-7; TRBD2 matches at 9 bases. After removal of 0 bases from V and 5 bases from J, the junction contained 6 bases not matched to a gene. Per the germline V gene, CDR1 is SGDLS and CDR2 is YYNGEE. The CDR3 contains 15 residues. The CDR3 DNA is TGTGCCAGCAGCGTAGGTCTAGCGGGGATCGACGAGCAGTACTTC. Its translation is CASSVGLAGIDEQYF.

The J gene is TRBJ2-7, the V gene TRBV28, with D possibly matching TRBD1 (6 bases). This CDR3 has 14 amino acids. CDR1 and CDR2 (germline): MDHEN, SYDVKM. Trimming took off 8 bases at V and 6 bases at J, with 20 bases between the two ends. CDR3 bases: TGTGCCAGCTCCCGTGGTGCAGGGGTGGGCGAGCAGTACTTC. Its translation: CASSRGAGVGEQYF.

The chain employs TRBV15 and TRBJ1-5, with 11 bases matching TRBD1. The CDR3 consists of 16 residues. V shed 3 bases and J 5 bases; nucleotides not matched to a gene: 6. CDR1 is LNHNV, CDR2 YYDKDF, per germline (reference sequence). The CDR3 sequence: CATSRDRGLIDQPQHF. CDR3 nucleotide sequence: TGTGCCACCAGCAGGGACAGGGGGCTGATCGATCAGCCCCAGCATTTT.

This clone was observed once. In DNA, the CDR3 is TGTGCCAGCAGCAGGGGCACCGGCGGGGGCAACTCCTACGAGCAGTACTTC. Amino acid sequence: CASSRGTGGGNSYEQYF. V and J are TRBV9 and TRBJ2-7, with TRBD2 as a possible D gene (7 bases). Germline CDR1 and CDR2: SGDLS and YYNGEE. V lost 4 bases and J lost 0, with 20 bases in between. The CDR3 is 17 residues long.

The CDR3 here is CASSDPPSVFSSYEQYF. The CDR3 DNA follows: TGTGCCAGCAGTGACCCCCCATCGGTATTTAGCTCCTACGAGCAGTACTTC. The chain is built from TRBV25-1 and TRBJ2-7; D unclear. The V end lost 3 bases, the J end lost 0 bases, and 18 bases lay between the germline ends. Per germline, CDR1 MGHDK and CDR2 SYGVNS. CDR3 length: 17 amino acids.

The CDR3 nucleotides read TGTGCCAGCAGTTTAGAACAGGGGCCCAATCAGCCCCAGCATTTT. This encodes CASSLEQGPNQPQHF. The chain employs TRBV2 and TRBJ1-5, with TRBD1 identical over 7 bases. Germline trimming cut 5 bases from V and 3 bases from J; bases unmatched to any gene: 7. Germline V gene sequence: CDR1 SNHLY, CDR2 FYNNEI. The CDR3 is made up of 15 amino acids.

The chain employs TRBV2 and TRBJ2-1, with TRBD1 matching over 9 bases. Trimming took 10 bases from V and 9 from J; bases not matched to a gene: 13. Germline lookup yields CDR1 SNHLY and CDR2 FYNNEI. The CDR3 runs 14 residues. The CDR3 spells CATAAGQGSFEQFF. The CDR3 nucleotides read TGTGCCACCGCGGCGGGACAGGGAAGTTTTGAGCAGTTCTTC.

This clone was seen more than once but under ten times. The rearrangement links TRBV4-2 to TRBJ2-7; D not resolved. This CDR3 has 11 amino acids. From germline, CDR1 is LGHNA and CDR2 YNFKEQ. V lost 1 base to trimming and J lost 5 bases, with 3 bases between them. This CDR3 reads CASSQADEQYF. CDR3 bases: TGTGCCAGCAGCCAAGCGGACGAGCAGTACTTC.

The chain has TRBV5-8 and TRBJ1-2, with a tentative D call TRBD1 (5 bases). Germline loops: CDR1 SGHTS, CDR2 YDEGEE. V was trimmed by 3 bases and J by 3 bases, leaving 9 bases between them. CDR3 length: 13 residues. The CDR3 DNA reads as TGTGCCAGCAGCTCTGACAGCCACTATGGCTACACCTTC. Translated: CASSSDSHYGYTF.

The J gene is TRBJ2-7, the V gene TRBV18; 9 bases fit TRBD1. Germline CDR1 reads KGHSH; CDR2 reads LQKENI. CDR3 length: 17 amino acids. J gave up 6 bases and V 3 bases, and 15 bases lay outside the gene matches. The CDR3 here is CASSPRVSGTGLGEQYF. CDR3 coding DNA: TGTGCCAGCTCACCGCGCGTCTCGGGGACAGGGTTAGGCGAGCAGTACTTC.

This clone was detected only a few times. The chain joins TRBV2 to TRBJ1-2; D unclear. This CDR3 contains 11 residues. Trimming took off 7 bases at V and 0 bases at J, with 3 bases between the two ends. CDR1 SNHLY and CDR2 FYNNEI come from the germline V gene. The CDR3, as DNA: TGTGCCAGCACTCCTAACTATGGCTACACCTTC. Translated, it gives CASTPNYGYTF.

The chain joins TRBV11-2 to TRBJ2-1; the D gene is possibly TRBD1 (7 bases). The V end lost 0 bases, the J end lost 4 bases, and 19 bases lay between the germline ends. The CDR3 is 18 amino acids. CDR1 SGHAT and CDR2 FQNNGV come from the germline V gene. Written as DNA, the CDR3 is TGTGCCAGCAGCTTAGAGGGACTCTCCGCAGGGGGGTACAATGAGCAGTTCTTC. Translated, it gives CASSLEGLSAGGYNEQFF.

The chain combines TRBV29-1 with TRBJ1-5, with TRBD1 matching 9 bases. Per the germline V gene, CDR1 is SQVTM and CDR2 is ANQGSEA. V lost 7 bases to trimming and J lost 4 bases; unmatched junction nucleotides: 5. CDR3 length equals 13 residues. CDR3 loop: CSATGGGNQPQHF. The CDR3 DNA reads TGCAGCGCTACAGGGGGCGGTAATCAGCCCCAGCATTTT.